This T cell receptor (beta chain) stems from a study of identifying expanded T cells in peripheral blood. Notes on the study in general: Across healthy donors, higher total template counts meant significantly greater approximately two-week count variance. Over about two and four weeks, about 17 and 20 clones changed, versus around 1.3 between replicates.

During the collection period, no donor immune events like infections were recorded. As for this clone: What it recognizes is unknown.

Sequenced by immunoSEQ multiplex PCR; TCRdb stores in-frame clones only, minus some. Among about 110,000 clones, 88% were seen once, and the ten largest hold approximately 8%. The CDR3 runs to 19 residues. In germline, CDR1 is SGHRS, CDR2 YFSETQ. The trim removed 0 bases at V and 0 bases at J, leaving 7 bases unmatched. V is TRBV5-1 and J is TRBJ2-3, with 13 bases that match TRBD2. Sequencing was done on a sample of blood. This clonotype was sampled from a person between 18 and 75 years old in good health. The CDR3 spells CASSLAQGLAGASTDTQYF. The CDR3, as DNA: TGCGCCAGCAGCTTGGCTCAAGGACTAGCGGGGGCTAGCACAGATACGCAGTATTTT.